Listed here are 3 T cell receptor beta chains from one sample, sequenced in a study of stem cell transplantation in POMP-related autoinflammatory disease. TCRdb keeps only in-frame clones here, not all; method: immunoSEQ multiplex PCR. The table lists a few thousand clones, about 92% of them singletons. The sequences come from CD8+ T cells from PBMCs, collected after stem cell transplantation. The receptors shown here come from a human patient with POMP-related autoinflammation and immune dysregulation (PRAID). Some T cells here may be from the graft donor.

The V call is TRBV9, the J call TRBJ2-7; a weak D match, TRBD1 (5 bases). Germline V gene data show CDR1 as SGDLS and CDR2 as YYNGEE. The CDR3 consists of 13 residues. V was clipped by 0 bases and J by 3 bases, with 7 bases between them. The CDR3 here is CASSVEGDYEQYF. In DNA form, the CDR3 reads TGTGCCAGCAGCGTAGAAGGGGACTACGAGCAGTACTTC.

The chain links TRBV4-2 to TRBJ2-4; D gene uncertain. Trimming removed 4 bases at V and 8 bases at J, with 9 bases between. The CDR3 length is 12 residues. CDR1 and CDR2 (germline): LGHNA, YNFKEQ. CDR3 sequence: CASSPGSYIQYF. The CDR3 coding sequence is TGTGCCAGCAGCCCTGGCAGCTACATTCAGTACTTC.

In DNA, the CDR3 is TGTGCCAGCAGCTTACTAGCGGGCTTCACAGATACGCAGTATTTT. Its translation is CASSLLAGFTDTQYF. The rearrangement joins TRBV7-8 to TRBJ2-3; TRBD2 matches 8 bases. J lost 2 bases, V lost 2 bases, and 3 bases had no gene match. The CDR3 covers 15 residues. CDR1 and CDR2 (germline): SGHVS, FQNEAQ.